This T cell receptor (beta chain) stems from a study of response to subunit inactivated influenza vaccine (dated by TCRdb to the late 2010s). Regarding the research as a whole: The study used deep quantitative T cell receptor repertoire profiling to track responses to a trivalent subunit inactivated influenza vaccine.

Libraries were prepared through RT-PCR. Sequencing took place on an Illumina HiSeq 2500. In-frame beta chains were kept once TCRdb had trimmed the public reads at Q25 with fastp and called clones with MiXCR. Rows with a matching CDR3 protein are joined into one entry that keeps the most common DNA and genes. The sample table lists around 190,000 distinct CDR3 sequences, about a tenth of them with a count of one. Approximately 11% of the sample belongs to the ten largest clones. This clonotype was detected many times. It has no known antigen specificity. Base qualities are not provided; no much larger clone lies one nucleotide away. CDR1 and CDR2 are read off the germline V gene as SGHRS and YFSETQ. Germline trimming amounts to 5 bases on V and 3 bases on J, with 7 as the count of junction bases outside the gene matches. Its CDR3 holds 14 amino acids, cysteine through phenylalanine. The retained sequence is limited to the CDR3, 42 bases, with the frame set at the first base.

The investigation overall reported the following: The authors suggested that each seasonal influenza vaccination may recruit only a limited number of new T cells.

The chain is assembled from TRBV5-1 and TRBJ2-5, and TRBD1 aligns with 7 junction nucleotides. The TCR originated in a man aged 50-60 years who received an inactivated influenza vaccine. Donor details come from another sample of the same person, matched by shared clones. This material consisted of non-naive T cells sorted from PBMCs, taken on the day of vaccination. The meaning of the sample's cell subset or site label: memory T cell fraction. At the DNA level, the sequence is TGCGCCAGCAGTCCCCGGGACAGCGAAGAGACCCAGTACTTC. Protein translation: CASSPRDSEETQYF.